This T cell receptor (beta chain) derives from a study of T cell repertoires in cytomegalovirus infection. Background on the study: Based on public TCR beta signatures, there were indications of CMV infection and of a matching HLA type. The study, taken as a whole, reports: In two of eight donors, the top clonotype was HLA-C-restricted CMV-specific. The cumulative frequency of public TCR beta families distinguished individuals who carried CMV together with the relevant HLA.

TCRdb reanalysed the reads using MiXCR and keeps one entry per CDR3 protein. The table has about 60,000 distinct CDR3 sequences, about 33% seen once. This clonotype was observed a few times. Its antigen remains unknown. CDR3 length: 14 residues. Germline CDR1 reads SGHRS; CDR2 reads YFSETQ. V was trimmed by 4 bases and J by 3 bases, leaving 13 bases between them. This sequence originates from a human donor in good health (CMV status not recorded). Some clones in this sample may be carry-over from other donors' samples. The genes are TRBV5-1 and TRBJ1-1; a weak D match, TRBD1 (6 bases). Sequenced sample: PBMCs, sequenced either directly or after in vitro stimulation (not recorded which). The DNA for the CDR3 is TGCGCCAGCAGCCCTACAGGGTCTGACACTGAAGCTTTCTTT. Amino acids: CASSPTGSDTEAFF.